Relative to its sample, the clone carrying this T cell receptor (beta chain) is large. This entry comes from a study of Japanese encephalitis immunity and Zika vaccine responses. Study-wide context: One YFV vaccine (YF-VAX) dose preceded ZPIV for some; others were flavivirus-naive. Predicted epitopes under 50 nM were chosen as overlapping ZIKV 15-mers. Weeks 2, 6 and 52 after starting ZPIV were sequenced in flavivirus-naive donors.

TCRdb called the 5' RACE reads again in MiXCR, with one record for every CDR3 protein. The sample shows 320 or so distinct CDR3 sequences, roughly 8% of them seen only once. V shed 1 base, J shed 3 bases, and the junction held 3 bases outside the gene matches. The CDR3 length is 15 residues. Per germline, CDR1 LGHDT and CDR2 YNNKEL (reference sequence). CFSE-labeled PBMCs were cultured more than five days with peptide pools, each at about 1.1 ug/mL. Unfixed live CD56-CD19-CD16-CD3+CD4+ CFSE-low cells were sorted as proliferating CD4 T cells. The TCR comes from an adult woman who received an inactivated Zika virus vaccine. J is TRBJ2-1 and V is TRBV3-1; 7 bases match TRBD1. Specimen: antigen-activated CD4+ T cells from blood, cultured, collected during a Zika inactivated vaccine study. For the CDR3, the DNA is TGTGCCAGCAGCCAAGTAGCAGGGGGCTACAATGAGCAGTTCTTC. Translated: CASSQVAGGYNEQFF.